Listed below are T cell receptor beta chains from one sample, sequenced in a study of CXCR3-negative and CXCR3-positive naive CD8 T cells. TCRdb reworked the 5' RACE reads into one entry per CDR3 protein, no DNA. The listing contains 100,000 to 150,000 distinct CDR3 sequences. The source material was naive CXCR3- CD8+ T cells from blood. These receptors were taken from a human donor in good health. Some clones in this sample may be carry-over from other donors' samples. The CDR3 runs from the conserved cysteine through the conserved F or W.

j_call cdr3_length v_call cdr3_aa
TRBJ2-7 14 TRBV5-5 CASSGQGSGDEQYF
TRBJ2-3 16 TRBV7-9 CASSLGLAEITDTQYF
TRBJ1-2 15 TRBV12-3/TRBV12-4 CASSQTGTSFYGYTF
TRBJ2-7 15 TRBV7-6 CASSLGWGNTYEQYF
TRBJ2-5 16 TRBV7-7 CASSSLGGAAEETQYF
TRBJ2-3 18 TRBV5-5 CASSFYLLVGDPTDTQYF
TRBJ2-7 15 TRBV4-1 CASSPTVLDSNEQYF
TRBJ2-2 16 TRBV5-1 CASRSVRQGRTGELFF
TRBJ2-1 17 TRBV7-2 CASSFPLGLAGSNEQFF
TRBJ2-1 14 TRBV20-1 CSARYSGGLEEQFF
TRBJ2-7 15 TRBV7-9 CASSPPSGGSYEQYF
TRBJ2-7 15 TRBV7-8 CASSLWGSRSYEQYF